The 14 T cell receptor beta chains given below trace back to one sample, sequenced in a study of T cells expressing NK-cell markers (dated by TCRdb to about 2020). The protocol used for the library was 5' RACE. The sequencing machine was an Illumina HiSeq 2000. The reads underwent TCRdb reprocessing, giving one record for each CDR3 protein sequence and no DNA. This specimen's table enumerates over 100,000 distinct CDR3 sequences. 18% of the sample lies in the top ten. Source material: blood T cells: a sorted CD56 or NKG2C T cell subset, CD4+ or CD8+ T cells, or bulk PBMC T cells (not recorded which). These receptors were collected from a woman between 18 and 75 years old in good health.

This chain links TRBV20-1 with TRBJ2-1; there is no DNA to check the TCRdb D call of TRBD1. There are 14 residues in the CDR3. Germline assignment: CDR1 DFQATT and CDR2 SNEGSKA (reference sequence). The CDR3 spells CSARIQRGGNEQFF.

V usage is TRBV27 and J usage is TRBJ2-3; TCRdb gives TRBD2 as the D gene, but with no DNA this cannot be confirmed. Germline V gives CDR1 MNHEY, CDR2 SMNVEV (reference sequence). This CDR3 is built from 13 residues. CDR3: CASHQTSVDTQYF.

The chain combines TRBV24-1 with TRBJ2-2. CDR1 is KGHDR, CDR2 SFDVKD, per germline. The length of the CDR3 is 13 residues. This CDR3 reads CATSAHYTGELFF.

The chain couples TRBV12-3 or TRBV12-4 to TRBJ2-1; with no DNA, the TCRdb D assignment of TRBD1 cannot be verified. This CDR3 has 15 amino acids. The CDR3 sequence is CASAPPSRAYNEQFF.

The chain couples TRBV3-1 to TRBJ2-7; checking the TCRdb D call of TRBD1 is not possible without DNA. Germline assignment: CDR1 LGHDT and CDR2 YNNKEL (reference sequence). This CDR3 comprises 14 residues. The CDR3 protein is CASSHPALAREQYF.

The chain employs TRBV11-2 and TRBJ2-1; the TRBD2 assignment by TCRdb is unverifiable without DNA. In germline, CDR1 is SGHAT, CDR2 FQNNGV. The CDR3 totals 16 residues. This chain's CDR3 is CASSPGGPSSYNEQFF.

The chain is built from TRBV20-1 and TRBJ2-3; TCRdb reports TRBD2, a call that lacks DNA to check it against. CDR1 and CDR2 (germline): DFQATT, SNEGSKA (reference sequence). This CDR3 spans 12 amino acids. The CDR3 is CSALGTSDTQYF.

The chain carries TRBV9 and TRBJ1-3. The CDR3 covers 12 residues. The germline gives CDR1 SGDLS, CDR2 YYNGEE. The CDR3 region is CASSVSGNTIYF.

The chain couples TRBV9 to TRBJ2-5; absent DNA, TCRdb's TRBD1 call cannot be checked. The germline gives CDR1 SGDLS, CDR2 YYNGEE. The CDR3 length is 14 residues. CDR3 in amino acids: CASSPQDREETQYF.

The chain recombines TRBV4-3 with TRBJ2-7; TCRdb's D gene call, TRBD1, goes unchecked for lack of DNA. Germline V gene sequence: CDR1 LGHNA, CDR2 YSLEER. This CDR3 contains 15 residues. The CDR3 protein is CASSQLTGVLYEQYF.

This sequence joins TRBV6-5 and TRBJ1-5. CDR1 and CDR2 from the germline V gene are MNHEY and SVGAGI. This CDR3 has 14 amino acids. The CDR3 loop reads CASSYRGTLEPQHF.

V gene TRBV4-3 combines with J gene TRBJ2-1; TCRdb reports TRBD2, a call that lacks DNA to check it against. CDR3 length: 15 amino acids. CDR1 and CDR2 (germline): LGHNA, YSLEER. The CDR3 spells CASSQPTSGGDEQFF.

V and J are TRBV15 and TRBJ2-1. This CDR3 is 14 amino acids long. CDR1 and CDR2 (germline): LNHNV, YYDKDF (reference sequence). The CDR3 is CATSRTIIGNEQFF.

The chain employs TRBV7-2 and TRBJ2-3. The CDR3 contains 15 residues. The germline CDR1 and CDR2 sequences are SGHTA and FQGNSA. CDR3 region: CASSLTRGGTDTQYF.